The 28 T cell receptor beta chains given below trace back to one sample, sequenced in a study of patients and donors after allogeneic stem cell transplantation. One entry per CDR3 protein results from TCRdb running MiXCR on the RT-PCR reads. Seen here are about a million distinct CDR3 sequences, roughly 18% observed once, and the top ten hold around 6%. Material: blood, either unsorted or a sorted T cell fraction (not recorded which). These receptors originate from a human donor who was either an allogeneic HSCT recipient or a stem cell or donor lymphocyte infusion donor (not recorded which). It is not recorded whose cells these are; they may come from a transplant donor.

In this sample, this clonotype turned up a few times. The CDR3 spells CATSGGTEAFF. CDR3 coding DNA: TGTGCCACCAGTGGGGGGACTGAAGCTTTCTTT. This rearrangement joins TRBV24-1 to TRBJ1-1; tentatively, D is TRBD1 (5 bases). The CDR3 sequence is 11 residues long. The germline gives CDR1 KGHDR, CDR2 SFDVKD. Trimming took off 5 bases at V and 5 bases at J, with 5 bases between the two ends.

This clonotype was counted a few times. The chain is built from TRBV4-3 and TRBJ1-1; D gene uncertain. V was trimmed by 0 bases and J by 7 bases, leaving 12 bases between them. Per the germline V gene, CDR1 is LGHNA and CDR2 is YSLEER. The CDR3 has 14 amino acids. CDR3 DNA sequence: TGCGCCAGCAGCCAAGAATTAGGTCAGCTTGAAGCTTTCTTT. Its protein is CASSQELGQLEAFF.

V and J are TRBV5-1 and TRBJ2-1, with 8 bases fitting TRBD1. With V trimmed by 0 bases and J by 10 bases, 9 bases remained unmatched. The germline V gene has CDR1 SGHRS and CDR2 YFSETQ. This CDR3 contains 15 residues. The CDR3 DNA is TGCGCCAGCAGCTTGGAGACAGGGGCTGGGGGCGAGCAGTTCTTC. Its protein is CASSLETGAGGEQFF.

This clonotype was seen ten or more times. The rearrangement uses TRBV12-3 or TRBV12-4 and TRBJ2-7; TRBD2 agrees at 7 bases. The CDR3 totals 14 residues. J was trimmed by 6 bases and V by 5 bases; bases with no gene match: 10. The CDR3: CASSLNGGLGEQYF. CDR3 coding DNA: TGTGCCAGCAGTCTTAACGGGGGGTTGGGCGAGCAGTACTTC.

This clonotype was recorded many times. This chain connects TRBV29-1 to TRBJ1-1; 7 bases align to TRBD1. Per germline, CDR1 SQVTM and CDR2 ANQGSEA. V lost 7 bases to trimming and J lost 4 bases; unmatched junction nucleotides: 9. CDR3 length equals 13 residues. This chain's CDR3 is CSAIKGAGTEAFF. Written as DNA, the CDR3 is TGCAGCGCGATAAAGGGGGCCGGCACTGAAGCTTTCTTT.

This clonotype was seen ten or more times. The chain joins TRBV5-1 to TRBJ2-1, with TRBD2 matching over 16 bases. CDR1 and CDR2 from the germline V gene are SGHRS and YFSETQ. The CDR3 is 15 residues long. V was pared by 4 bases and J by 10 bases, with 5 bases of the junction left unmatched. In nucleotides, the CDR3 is TGCGCCAGCAGCCCGGGACTAGCGGGAGGGGGGGAGCAGTTCTTC. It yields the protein CASSPGLAGGGEQFF.

CDR3 protein: CASSPSGQGSADTQYF. CDR3 in DNA: TGTGCCAGCTCACCTTCGGGACAGGGGAGCGCAGATACGCAGTATTTT. The chain uses TRBV18 and TRBJ2-3, with 10 positions matching TRBD1. CDR3 size: 16 residues. V was pared by 3 bases and J by 4 bases, with 7 bases of the junction left unmatched. Germline CDR1 reads KGHSH; CDR2 reads LQKENI. The whole variable domain, remainder taken from reference TRBV18 and TRBJ2-3, is NAGVMQNPRHLVRRRGQEARLRCSPMKGHSHVYWYRQLPEEGLKFMVYLQKENIIDESGMPKERFSAEFPKEGPSILRIQQVVRGDSAAYFCASSPSGQGSADTQYFGPGTRLTVL.

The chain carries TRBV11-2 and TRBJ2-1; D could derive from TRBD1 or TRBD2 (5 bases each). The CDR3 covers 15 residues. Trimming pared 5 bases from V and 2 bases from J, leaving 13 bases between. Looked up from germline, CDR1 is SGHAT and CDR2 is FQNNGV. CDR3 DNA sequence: TGTGCCAGCAGCCCCGGGACGGCCGCCTACAATGAGCAGTTCTTC. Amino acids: CASSPGTAAYNEQFF.

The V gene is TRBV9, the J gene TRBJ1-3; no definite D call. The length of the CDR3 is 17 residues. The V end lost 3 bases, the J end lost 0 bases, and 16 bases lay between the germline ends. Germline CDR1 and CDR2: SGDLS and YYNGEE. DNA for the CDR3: TGTGCCAGCAGCGCCGAGGGTCGGATCTCCTCTGGAAACACCATATATTTT. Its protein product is CASSAEGRISSGNTIYF.

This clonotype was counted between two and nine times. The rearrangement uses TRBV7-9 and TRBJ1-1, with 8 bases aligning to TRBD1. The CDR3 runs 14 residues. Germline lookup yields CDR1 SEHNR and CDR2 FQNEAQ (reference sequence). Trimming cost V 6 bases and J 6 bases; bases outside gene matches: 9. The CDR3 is CASSRTGRSAEAFF. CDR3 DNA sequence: TGTGCCAGCAGTCGGACAGGGCGATCCGCTGAAGCTTTCTTT.

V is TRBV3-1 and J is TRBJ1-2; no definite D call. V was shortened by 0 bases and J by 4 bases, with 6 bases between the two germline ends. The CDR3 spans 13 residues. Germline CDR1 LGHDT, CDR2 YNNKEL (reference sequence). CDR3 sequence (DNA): TGTGCCAGCAGCCAAGATGCCCCCTATGGCTACACCTTC. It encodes CASSQDAPYGYTF.

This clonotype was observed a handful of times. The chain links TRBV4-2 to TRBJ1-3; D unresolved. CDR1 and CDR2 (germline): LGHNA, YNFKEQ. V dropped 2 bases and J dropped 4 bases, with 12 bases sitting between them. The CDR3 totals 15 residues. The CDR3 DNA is TGTGCCAGCAGCCAACTGCTGGGTCAAGGAAACACCATATATTTT. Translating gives CASSQLLGQGNTIYF.

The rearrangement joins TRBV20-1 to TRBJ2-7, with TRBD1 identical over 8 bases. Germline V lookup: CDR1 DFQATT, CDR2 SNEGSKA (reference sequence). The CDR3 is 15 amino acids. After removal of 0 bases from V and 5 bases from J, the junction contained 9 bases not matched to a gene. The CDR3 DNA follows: TGCAGTGCTAGAGATTTCGGACAGGGTAGCAACGAGCAGTACTTC. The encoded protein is CSARDFGQGSNEQYF.

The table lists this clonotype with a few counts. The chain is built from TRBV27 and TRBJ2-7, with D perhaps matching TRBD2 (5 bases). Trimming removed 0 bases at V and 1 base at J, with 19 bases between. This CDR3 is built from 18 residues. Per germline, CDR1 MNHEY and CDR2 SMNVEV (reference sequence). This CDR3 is CASSLSWVFGEGSYEQYF. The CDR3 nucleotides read TGTGCCAGCAGTTTATCGTGGGTTTTTGGCGAGGGTTCCTACGAGCAGTACTTC.

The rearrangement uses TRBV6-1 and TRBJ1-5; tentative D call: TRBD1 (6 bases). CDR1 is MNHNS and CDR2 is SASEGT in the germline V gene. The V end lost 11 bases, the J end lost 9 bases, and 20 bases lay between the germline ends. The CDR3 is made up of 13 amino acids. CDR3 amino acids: CACGIGGQGPQHF. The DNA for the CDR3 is TGTGCCTGCGGAATTGGGGGGCAAGGGCCCCAGCATTTT.

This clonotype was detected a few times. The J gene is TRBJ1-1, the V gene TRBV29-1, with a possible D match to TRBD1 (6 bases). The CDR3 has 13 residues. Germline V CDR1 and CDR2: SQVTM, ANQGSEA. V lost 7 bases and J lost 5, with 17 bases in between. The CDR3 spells CSADPGGRTEAFF. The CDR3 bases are TGCAGCGCCGACCCCGGGGGGCGAACTGAAGCTTTCTTT.

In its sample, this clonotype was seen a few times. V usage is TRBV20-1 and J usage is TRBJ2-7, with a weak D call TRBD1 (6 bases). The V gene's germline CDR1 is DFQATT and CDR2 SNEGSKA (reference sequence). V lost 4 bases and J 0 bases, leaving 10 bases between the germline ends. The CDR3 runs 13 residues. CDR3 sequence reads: CSAKDRFSYEQYF. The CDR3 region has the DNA TGCAGTGCTAAGGACAGATTCTCCTACGAGCAGTACTTC.

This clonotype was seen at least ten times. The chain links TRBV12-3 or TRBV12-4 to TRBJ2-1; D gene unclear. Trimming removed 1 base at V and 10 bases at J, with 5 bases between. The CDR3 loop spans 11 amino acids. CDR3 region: CASSLVQEQFF. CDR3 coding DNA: TGTGCCAGCAGTTTAGTCCAGGAGCAGTTCTTC.

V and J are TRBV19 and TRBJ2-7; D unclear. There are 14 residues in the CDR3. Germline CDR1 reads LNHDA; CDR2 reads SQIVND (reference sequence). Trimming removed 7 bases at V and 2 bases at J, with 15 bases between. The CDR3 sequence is CASTVGLGPYEQYF. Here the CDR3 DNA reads TGTGCCAGTACTGTTGGTCTCGGACCCTACGAGCAGTACTTC.

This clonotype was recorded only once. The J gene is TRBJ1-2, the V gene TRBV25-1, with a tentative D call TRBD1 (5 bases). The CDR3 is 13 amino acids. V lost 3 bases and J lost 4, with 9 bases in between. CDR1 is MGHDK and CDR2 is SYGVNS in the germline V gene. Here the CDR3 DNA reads TGTGCCAGCAGTGAGCAGGGAGGCTATGGCTACACCTTC. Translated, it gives CASSEQGGYGYTF.

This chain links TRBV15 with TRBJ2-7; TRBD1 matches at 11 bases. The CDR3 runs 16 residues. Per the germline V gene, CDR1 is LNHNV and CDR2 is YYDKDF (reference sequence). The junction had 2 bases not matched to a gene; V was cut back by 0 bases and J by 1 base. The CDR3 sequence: CATSRDRDRGSYEQYF. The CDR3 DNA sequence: TGTGCCACCAGCAGAGACCGGGACAGGGGGTCCTACGAGCAGTACTTC.

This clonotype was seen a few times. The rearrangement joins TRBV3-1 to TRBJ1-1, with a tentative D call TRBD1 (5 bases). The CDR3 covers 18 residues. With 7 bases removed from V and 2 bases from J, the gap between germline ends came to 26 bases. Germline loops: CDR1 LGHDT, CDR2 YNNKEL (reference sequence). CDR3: CASTPRLRGGRKNTEAFF. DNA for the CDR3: TGTGCCAGCACCCCAAGACTCCGGGGGGGACGGAAAAACACTGAAGCTTTCTTT.

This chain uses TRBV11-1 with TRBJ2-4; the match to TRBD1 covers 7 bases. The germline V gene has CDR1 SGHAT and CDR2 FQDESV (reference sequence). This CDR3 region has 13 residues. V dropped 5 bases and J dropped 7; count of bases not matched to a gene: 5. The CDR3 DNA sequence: TGTGCCAGCAGCCCGGACAGGAGCAACATTCAGTACTTC. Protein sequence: CASSPDRSNIQYF. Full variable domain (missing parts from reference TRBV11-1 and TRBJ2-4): EAEVAQSPRYKITEKSQAVAFWCDPISGHATLYWYRQILGQGPELLVQFQDESVVDDSQLPKDRFSAERLKGVDSTLKIQPAELGDSAMYLCASSPDRSNIQYFGAGTRLSVL.

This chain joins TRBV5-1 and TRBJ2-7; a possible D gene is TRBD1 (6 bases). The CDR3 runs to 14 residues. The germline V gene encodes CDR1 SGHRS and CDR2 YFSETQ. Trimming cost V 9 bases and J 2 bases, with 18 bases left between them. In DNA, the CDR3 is TGCGCCACCAGTTCCGAAACAGGGCCCTACGAGCAGTACTTC. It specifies CATSSETGPYEQYF.

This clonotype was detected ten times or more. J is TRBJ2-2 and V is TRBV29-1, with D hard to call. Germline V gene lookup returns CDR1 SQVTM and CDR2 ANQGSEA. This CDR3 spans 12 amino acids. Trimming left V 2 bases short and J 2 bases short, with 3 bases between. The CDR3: CSVESNTGELFF. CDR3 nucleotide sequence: TGCAGCGTTGAAAGTAACACCGGGGAGCTGTTTTTT.

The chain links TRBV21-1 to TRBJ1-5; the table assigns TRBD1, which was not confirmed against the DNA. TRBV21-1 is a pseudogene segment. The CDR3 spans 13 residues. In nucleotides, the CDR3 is TGTGCCAGCAGCAACAGGGTTTCTCGGCCCCAGCATTTT. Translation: CASSNRVSRPQHF.

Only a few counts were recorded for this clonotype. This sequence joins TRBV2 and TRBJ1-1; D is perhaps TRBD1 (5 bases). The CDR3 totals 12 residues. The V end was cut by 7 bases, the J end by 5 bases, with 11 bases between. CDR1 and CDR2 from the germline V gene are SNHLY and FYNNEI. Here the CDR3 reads CASIWQGTEAFF. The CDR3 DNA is TGTGCCAGCATTTGGCAGGGAACTGAAGCTTTCTTT.

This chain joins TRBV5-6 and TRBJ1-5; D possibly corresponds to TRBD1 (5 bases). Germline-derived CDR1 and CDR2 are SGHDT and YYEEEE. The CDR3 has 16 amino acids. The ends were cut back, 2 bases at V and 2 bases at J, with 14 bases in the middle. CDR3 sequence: CASSLTRMGRNQPQHF. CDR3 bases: TGTGCCAGCAGCTTAACTAGGATGGGACGCAATCAGCCCCAGCATTTT.